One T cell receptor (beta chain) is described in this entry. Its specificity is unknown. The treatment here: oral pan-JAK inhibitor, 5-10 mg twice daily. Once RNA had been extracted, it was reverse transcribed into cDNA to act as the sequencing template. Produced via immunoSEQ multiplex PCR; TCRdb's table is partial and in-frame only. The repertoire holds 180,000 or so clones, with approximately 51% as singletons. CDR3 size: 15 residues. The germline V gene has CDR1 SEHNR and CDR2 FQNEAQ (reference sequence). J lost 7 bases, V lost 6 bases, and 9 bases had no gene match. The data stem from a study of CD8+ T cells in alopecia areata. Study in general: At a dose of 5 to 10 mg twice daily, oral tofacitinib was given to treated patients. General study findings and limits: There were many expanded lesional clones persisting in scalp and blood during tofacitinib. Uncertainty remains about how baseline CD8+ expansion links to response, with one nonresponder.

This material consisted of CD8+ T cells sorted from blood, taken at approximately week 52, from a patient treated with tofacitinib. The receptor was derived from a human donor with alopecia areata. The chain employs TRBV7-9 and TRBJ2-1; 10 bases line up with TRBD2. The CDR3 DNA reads TGTGCCAGCAGTCCGACTAGCGGGCTCTTAAATGAGCAGTTCTTC. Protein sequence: CASSPTSGLLNEQFF. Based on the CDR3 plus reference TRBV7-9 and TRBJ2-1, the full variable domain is DTGVSQNPRHKITKRGQNVTFRCDPISEHNRLYWYRQTLGQGPEFLTYFQNEAQLEKSRLLSDRFSAERPKGSFSTLEIQRTEQGDSAMYLCASSPTSGLLNEQFFGPGTRLTVL.